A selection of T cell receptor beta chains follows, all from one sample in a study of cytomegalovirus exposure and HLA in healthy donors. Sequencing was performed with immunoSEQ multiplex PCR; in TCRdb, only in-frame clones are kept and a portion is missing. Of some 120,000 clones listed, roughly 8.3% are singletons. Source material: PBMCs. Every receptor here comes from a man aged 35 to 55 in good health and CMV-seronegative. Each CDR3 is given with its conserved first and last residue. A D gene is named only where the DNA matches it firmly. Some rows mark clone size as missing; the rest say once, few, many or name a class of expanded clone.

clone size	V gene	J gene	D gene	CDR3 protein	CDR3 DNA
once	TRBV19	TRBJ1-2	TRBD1	CASSIAGQGRDGYTF	TGCGCCAGTAGTATAGCTGGACAGGGGAGGGATGGCTACACCTTC
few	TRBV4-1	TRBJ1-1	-	CASSPGEGRGTEAFF	TGCGCCAGCAGCCCCGGAGAGGGCCGAGGCACTGAAGCTTTCTTT
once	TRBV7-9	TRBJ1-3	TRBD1	CASSAPGQTSFYGNTIYF	TGTGCCAGCAGCGCCCCGGGACAGACTAGTTTTTATGGAAACACCATATATTTT
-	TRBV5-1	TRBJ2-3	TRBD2	CASSLTFGTSGATDTQYF	TGCGCCAGCAGCTTGACCTTCGGGACTAGCGGGGCTACAGATACGCAGTATTTT
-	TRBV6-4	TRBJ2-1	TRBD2	CASRQLAGVLNEQFF	TGTGCCAGCAGACAACTAGCGGGGGTACTCAATGAGCAGTTCTTC
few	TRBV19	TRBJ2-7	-	CASSPGGSGEYEQYF	TGTGCCAGTAGCCCAGGGGGCAGCGGGGAATACGAGCAGTACTTC
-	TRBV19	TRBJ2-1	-	CASSIGSAKDEQFF	TGTGCCAGTAGTATAGGGAGCGCAAAAGATGAGCAGTTCTTC
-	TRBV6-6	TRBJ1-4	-	CASSYAAGLEKLFF	TGTGCCAGCAGTTATGCGGCAGGGTTGGAAAAACTGTTTTTT
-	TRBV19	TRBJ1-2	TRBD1	CASSMAGQGLGYGYTF	TGTGCCAGTAGTATGGCCGGACAGGGGCTTGGCTATGGCTACACCTTC
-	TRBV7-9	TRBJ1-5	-	CASSSEEYSNQPQHF	TGTGCCAGCAGCTCAGAGGAATATAGCAATCAGCCCCAGCATTTT
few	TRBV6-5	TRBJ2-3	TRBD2	CASSSGLAGGTDTQYF	TGTGCCAGCAGTTCGGGACTAGCGGGGGGAACAGATACGCAGTATTTT
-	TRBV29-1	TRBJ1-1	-	CSVVKDRSEAFF	TGCAGCGTTGTAAAAGACAGGTCGGAAGCTTTCTTT
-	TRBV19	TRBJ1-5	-	CASSIGGTSNQPQHF	TGTGCCAGTAGTATAGGAGGGACAAGCAATCAGCCCCAGCATTTT
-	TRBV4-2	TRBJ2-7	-	CASSQGGDASYEQYF	TGTGCCAGCAGCCAAGGGGGGGATGCATCCTACGAGCAGTACTTC
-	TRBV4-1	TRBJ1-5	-	CASSQEGVQPQHF	TGCGCCAGCAGCCAGGAAGGGGTCCAGCCCCAGCATTTT